This T cell receptor (beta chain) is drawn from a study of cytomegalovirus exposure and HLA in healthy donors. Broader study findings: Common viral pathogens seemed to be connected with several of the most significant clusters, according to a later analysis.

Worth noting for this clone: Its cognate antigen is unknown.

V lost 3 bases, J lost 5 bases, and 3 bases stayed unmatched. Germline CDR1 reads KGHSH; CDR2 reads LQKENI. This CDR3 is built from 14 residues. The PCR was carried out with 60 Vbeta primers and 13 Jbeta primers. Assay used: immunoSEQ multiplex PCR; TCRdb lists only in-frame clones, some missing. Of 90,000 to 120,000 clones detected, approximately 84% appear once; the ten largest clones hold 2% to 2.5%. The receptor's source is a man aged 25-45 years in good health and CMV-seronegative. The chain combines TRBV18 with TRBJ1-4; 7 bases are a match to TRBD1. Material for sequencing was PBMCs. CDR3 protein: CASSPGQPNEKLFF. The CDR3 nucleotides are TGTGCCAGCTCACCGGGACAGCCCAATGAAAAACTGTTTTTT.